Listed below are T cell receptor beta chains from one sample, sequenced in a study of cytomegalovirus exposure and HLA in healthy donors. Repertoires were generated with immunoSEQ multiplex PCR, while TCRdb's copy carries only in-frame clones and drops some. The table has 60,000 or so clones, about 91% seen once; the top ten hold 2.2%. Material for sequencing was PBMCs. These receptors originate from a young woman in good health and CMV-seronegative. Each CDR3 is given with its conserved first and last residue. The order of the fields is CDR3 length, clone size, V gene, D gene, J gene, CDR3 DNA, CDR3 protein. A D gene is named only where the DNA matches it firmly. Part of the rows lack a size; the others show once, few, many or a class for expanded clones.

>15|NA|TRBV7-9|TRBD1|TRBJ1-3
TGTGCCAGCAGTAAAGGGGGCTACTCTGGAAACACCATATATTTT
CASSKGGYSGNTIYF
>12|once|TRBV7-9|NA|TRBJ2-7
TGTGCCAGCAGCTTAAATCGGTACGAGCAGTACTTC
CASSLNRYEQYF
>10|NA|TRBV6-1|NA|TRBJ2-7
TGTGCCAGCAGCGCCCGGGAGCAGTACTTC
CASSAREQYF
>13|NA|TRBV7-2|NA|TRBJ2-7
TGTGCCAGCGGGCCAGCCTATACCTACGAGCAGTACTTC
CASGPAYTYEQYF
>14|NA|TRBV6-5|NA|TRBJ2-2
TGTGCCAGCAGGGGCTTCCAGAACACCGGGGAGCTGTTTTTT
CASRGFQNTGELFF
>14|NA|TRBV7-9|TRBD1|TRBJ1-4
TGTGCCAGCAGTCCGGGACAGCGTAGAGAAAAACTGTTTTTT
CASSPGQRREKLFF
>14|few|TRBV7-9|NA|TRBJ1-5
TGTGCCAGCAGCCTGGAGAGGAGCAATCAGCCCCAGCATTTT
CASSLERSNQPQHF
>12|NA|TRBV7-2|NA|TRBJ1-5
TGTGCCAGCAGCTTAAGGGGTCAGCCCCAGCATTTT
CASSLRGQPQHF
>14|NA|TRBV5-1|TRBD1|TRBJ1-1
TGCGCCAGCAGCTTTCAGGGGGCGATTGGTGAAGCTTTCTTT
CASSFQGAIGEAFF
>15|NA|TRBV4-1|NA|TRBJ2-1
TGCGCCAGCAGCCAAGTCCCGAGGAGAGACAATGAGCAGTTCTTC
CASSQVPRRDNEQFF
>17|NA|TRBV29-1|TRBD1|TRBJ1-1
TGCAGCGTCATGCCGAATACAGGGGGCAGAGCGAACACTGAAGCTTTCTTT
CSVMPNTGGRANTEAFF
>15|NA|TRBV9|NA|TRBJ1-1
TGTGCCAGCAGCGGCGGTGAATCCATGAACACTGAAGCTTTCTTT
CASSGGESMNTEAFF
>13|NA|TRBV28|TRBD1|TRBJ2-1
TGTGCCAGCGCAGGGGGAGACCCCGATGAGCAGTTCTTC
CASAGGDPDEQFF
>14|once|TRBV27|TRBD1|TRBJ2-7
TGTGCCAGCAGTTTATCCGGGACAGGGAGCCATATTCACTTC
CASSLSGTGSHIHF
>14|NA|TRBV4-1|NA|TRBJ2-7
TGCGCCAGCAGCCAAGCCCCCGGGAGTTACGAGCAGTACTTC
CASSQAPGSYEQYF
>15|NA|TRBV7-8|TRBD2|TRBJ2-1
TGTGCCAGCAGCTATTCCACTCCGGGAGGCGATGAGCAGTTCTTC
CASSYSTPGGDEQFF
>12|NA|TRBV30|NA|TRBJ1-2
TGTGCCTGTAAAAGGGGTGGGGGGGGCTACACCTTC
CACKRGGGGYTF
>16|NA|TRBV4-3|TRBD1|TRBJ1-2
TGCGCCAGCAGCCAAGGTCGACAGGGGGCAGACTATGGCTACACCTTC
CASSQGRQGADYGYTF
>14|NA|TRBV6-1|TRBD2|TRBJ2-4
TGTGCCAGCAGTGATGGGGCGGGGGGTAGCATTCAGTACTTC
CASSDGAGGSIQYF
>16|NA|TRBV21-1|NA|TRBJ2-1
TGTGCCAGCAGCAAGCTAGAAATTATTGCCGGGACAGGGGCGTTCTTC
CASSKLEIIAGTGAFF
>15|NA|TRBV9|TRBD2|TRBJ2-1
TGTGCCAGCAGCGCCGACGGACTAGCGAGGAATGAGCAGTTCTTC
CASSADGLARNEQFF
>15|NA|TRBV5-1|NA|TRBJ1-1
TGCGCCAGCAGTTCTCAAACCGACAGTAACACTGAAGCTTTCTTT
CASSSQTDSNTEAFF
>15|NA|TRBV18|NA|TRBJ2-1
TGTGCCAGCTCACCGGTCCAGGCAGTGATTGATGAGCAGTTCTTC
CASSPVQAVIDEQFF
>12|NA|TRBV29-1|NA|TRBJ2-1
TGCAGCGTTATCCTACCCTACAATGAGCAGTTCTTC
CSVILPYNEQFF
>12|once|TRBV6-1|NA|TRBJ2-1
TGTGCCAGCAGTGCGGTGGACAATGAGCAGTTCTTC
CASSAVDNEQFF
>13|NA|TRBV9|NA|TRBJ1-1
TGTGCCAGCAGCGTAGCTCCACAGGCTGAAGCTTTCTTT
CASSVAPQAEAFF
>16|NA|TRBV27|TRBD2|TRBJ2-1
TGTGCCAGCAGCCGACTAGCGGGAGTCACCGTCAATGAGCAGTTCTTC
CASSRLAGVTVNEQFF
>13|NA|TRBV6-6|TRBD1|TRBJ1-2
TGTGCCGGGAATTCGGACAGGGTCTATGGCTACACCTTC
CAGNSDRVYGYTF
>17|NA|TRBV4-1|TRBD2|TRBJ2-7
TGCGCCAGCAGCCAAGTAACTAGCGGGTCGAGCTCCTACGAGCAGTACTTC
CASSQVTSGSSSYEQYF
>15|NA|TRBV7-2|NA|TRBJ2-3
TGTGCCAGCAGCTCACAGTATATCTTCTCGGATACGCAGTATTTT
CASSSQYIFSDTQYF
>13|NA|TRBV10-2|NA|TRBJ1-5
TGCGCCAGCAGTGCTGGGGCGGATCAGCCCCAGCATTTT
CASSAGADQPQHF
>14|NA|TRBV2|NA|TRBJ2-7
TGTGCCAGCAGTGCGGTGGCGGGTTCCTACGAGCAGTACTTC
CASSAVAGSYEQYF
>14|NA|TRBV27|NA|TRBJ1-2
TGTGCCAGCAGTCGGCTTACCGACAGCTATGGCTACACCTTC
CASSRLTDSYGYTF
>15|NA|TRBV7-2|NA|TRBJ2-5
TGTGCCAGCAGCCCCCGTTCGGGTGCTCAAGAGACCCAGTACTTC
CASSPRSGAQETQYF
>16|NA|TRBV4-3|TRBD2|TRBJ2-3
TGCGCCAGCAGCCAAGAGACTAGCGGGCTATCCGATACGCAGTATTTT
CASSQETSGLSDTQYF
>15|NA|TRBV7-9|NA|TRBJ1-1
TGTGCCAGCAGCCCTACGCGGTCCGGGAACACTGAAGCTTTCTTT
CASSPTRSGNTEAFF
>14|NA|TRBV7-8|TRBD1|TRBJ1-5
TGTGCCAGCAGTCACGACAGGGGCCCCCAGCCCCAGCATTTT
CASSHDRGPQPQHF
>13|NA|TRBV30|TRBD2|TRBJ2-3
TGTGCCTGGAGTCGGACTAGCCAAGATACGCAGTATTTT
CAWSRTSQDTQYF
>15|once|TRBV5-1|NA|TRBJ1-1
TGCGCCAGCAGCTTGGGTACAAATCGGGGCACTGAAGCTTTCTTT
CASSLGTNRGTEAFF
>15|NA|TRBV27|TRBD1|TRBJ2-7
TGTGCCAGCAGTTCAGCCGGGACAGGGGAGAACGAGCAGTACTTC
CASSSAGTGENEQYF
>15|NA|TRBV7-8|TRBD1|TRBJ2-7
TGTGCCAGCAGCCCCCCGGGACAGGGGTCCTACGAGCAGTACTTC
CASSPPGQGSYEQYF